The 13 T cell receptor beta chains presented below share a single source sample, sequenced in a study of T cell repertoires in cytomegalovirus infection. Using its own MiXCR run on the reads, TCRdb lists one record per CDR3 protein. The sample shows about 530,000 distinct CDR3 sequences, less than 30% of them seen only once. Sequencing was done on a sample of PBMCs. These receptors all stem from a human donor in good health (CMV status not recorded). Some clones in this sample may be carry-over from other donors' samples.

This clonotype has a handful of counts. The V gene is TRBV20-1, the J gene TRBJ2-3; the match to TRBD2 covers 10 bases. This CDR3 has 17 residues. Germline V gene lookup returns CDR1 DFQATT and CDR2 SNEGSKA (reference sequence). The junction had 19 bases not matched to a gene; V was cut back by 5 bases and J by 8 bases. The CDR3 sequence: CSAGNPRSGLAQITQYF. In DNA, the CDR3 is TGCAGTGCTGGAAATCCACGCTCGGGACTAGCGCAGATTACGCAGTATTTT.

The J gene is TRBJ2-6, the V gene TRBV9, with TRBD1 matching 9 bases. The germline V gene encodes CDR1 SGDLS and CDR2 YYNGEE. This CDR3 contains 15 residues. J was trimmed by 4 bases and V by 4 bases; bases with no gene match: 3. In nucleotides, the CDR3 is TGTGCCAGCAGCTTGACAGGGGGGGGGGCCAACGTCCTGACTTTC. It codes for CASSLTGGGANVLTF.

The CDR3 nucleotides are TGCAGCGTTGGGGCAAGGTGGGCCACAGATACGCAGTATTTT. Protein product: CSVGARWATDTQYF. This chain links TRBV29-1 with TRBJ2-3; D gene uncertain. V dropped 4 bases and J dropped 2 bases, with 13 bases sitting between them. The CDR3 runs 14 residues. The V gene's germline CDR1 is SQVTM and CDR2 ANQGSEA.

CDR3 nucleotide sequence: TGCAGTGCTAGAGATCAGGGGGATCCCCGTACAGACAATGAGCAGTTCTTC. Its protein product is CSARDQGDPRTDNEQFF. The V and J genes are TRBV20-1 and TRBJ2-1; 7 bases map to TRBD1. Trimming removed 0 bases from V and 5 bases from J; junction bases left unmatched: 13. Germline V CDR1 and CDR2: DFQATT, SNEGSKA (reference sequence). The CDR3 runs to 17 residues.

This clonotype was seen more than once but under ten times. The gene calls are TRBV10-3 and TRBJ2-3; no reliable D call. CDR1 and CDR2 from the germline V gene are ENHRY and SYGVKD. CDR3 length: 13 amino acids. V was pared by 8 bases and J by 0 bases, with 9 bases between. The CDR3 DNA reads TGTGCCATCTCGGCGGCTAGCACAGATACGCAGTATTTT. Protein: CAISAASTDTQYF.

This clonotype was observed once. The chain carries TRBV3-1 and TRBJ2-1, with 8 bases lining up with TRBD2. The CDR3 is made up of 14 amino acids. Trimming at V came to 4 bases and at J to 6 bases, leaving 5 bases not matched to a gene. CDR1 is LGHDT and CDR2 is YNNKEL in the germline V gene (reference sequence). The CDR3 reads CASSLTAGGNEQFF. CDR3 sequence (DNA): TGTGCCAGCAGCCTCACCGCGGGAGGCAATGAGCAGTTCTTC.

V usage is TRBV7-2 and J usage is TRBJ2-3, with TRBD2 as a possible D gene (6 bases). Trimming cost V 5 bases and J 5 bases, with 17 bases left between them. This CDR3 spans 15 amino acids. Germline values: CDR1 SGHTA, CDR2 FQGNSA. The CDR3 spells CASSLGGLILDTQYF. CDR3 DNA: TGTGCCAGCAGCCTGGGGGGACTTATACTAGATACGCAGTATTTT.

The chain recombines TRBV29-1 with TRBJ2-3; no reliable D call. Per the germline V gene, CDR1 is SQVTM and CDR2 is ANQGSEA. The CDR3 is made up of 11 amino acids. The V end was cut by 6 bases, the J end by 5 bases, with 9 bases between. DNA for the CDR3: TGCAGCGTCGCCCACGGAGATACGCAGTATTTT. Protein: CSVAHGDTQYF.

V is TRBV12-3 or TRBV12-4 and J is TRBJ2-7; weak D call: TRBD1 (5 bases). The CDR3 length is 13 residues. V was trimmed by 3 bases and J by 6 bases, leaving 12 bases between them. CDR3 region: CASSFSGQSEQYF. CDR3 DNA: TGTGCCAGCAGTTTTTCAGGGCAGAGCGAGCAGTACTTC.

This clonotype appeared many times. CDR3 in amino acids: CASSLDGPAGVAEQFF. The CDR3, as DNA: TGTGCCAGCAGCTTAGACGGCCCAGCGGGAGTGGCTGAGCAGTTCTTC. V usage is TRBV7-2 and J usage is TRBJ2-1, with 8 bases matching TRBD2. Germline CDR1 SGHTA, CDR2 FQGNSA. This CDR3 comprises 16 residues. Losses at the gene ends were 1 base for V and 9 bases for J; bases not matched to a gene: 11.

The chain couples TRBV12-3 or TRBV12-4 to TRBJ2-1, with 7 positions matching TRBD2. Trimming at V came to 3 bases and at J to 9 bases, leaving 2 bases not matched to a gene. This CDR3 is built from 12 residues. CDR3 region: CASSFSGIEQFF. The CDR3 DNA sequence: TGTGCCAGCAGTTTCAGCGGGATTGAGCAGTTCTTC.

The J gene is TRBJ2-7, the V gene TRBV12-3 or TRBV12-4; possibly TRBD1 for D (5 bases). V was trimmed by 3 bases and J by 2 bases, leaving 11 bases between them. The CDR3 extends over 14 amino acids. In DNA, the CDR3 is TGTGCCAGCAGTTTGGGTGGGGCAGCCTACGAGCAGTACTTC. This codes for CASSLGGAAYEQYF.

This chain links TRBV4-1 with TRBJ1-2; no reliable D call. This CDR3 is built from 15 residues. Per germline, CDR1 MGHRA and CDR2 YSYEKL. The V end lost 1 base, the J end lost 4 bases, and 13 bases lay between the germline ends. CDR3 loop: CASSQAAGTSYGYTF. CDR3 nucleotides: TGCGCCAGCAGCCAAGCGGCCGGAACCTCCTATGGCTACACCTTC.